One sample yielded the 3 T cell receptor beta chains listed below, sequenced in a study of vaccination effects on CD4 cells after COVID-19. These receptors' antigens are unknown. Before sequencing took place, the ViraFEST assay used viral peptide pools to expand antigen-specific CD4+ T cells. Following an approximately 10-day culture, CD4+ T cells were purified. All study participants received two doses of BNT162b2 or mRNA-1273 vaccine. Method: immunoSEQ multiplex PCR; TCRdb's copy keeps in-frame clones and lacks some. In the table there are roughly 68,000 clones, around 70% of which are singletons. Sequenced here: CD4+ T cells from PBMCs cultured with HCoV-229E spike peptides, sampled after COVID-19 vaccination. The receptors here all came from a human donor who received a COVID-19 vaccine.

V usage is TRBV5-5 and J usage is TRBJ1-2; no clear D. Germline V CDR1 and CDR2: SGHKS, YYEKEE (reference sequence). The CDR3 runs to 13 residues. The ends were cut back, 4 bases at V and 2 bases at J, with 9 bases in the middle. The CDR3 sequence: CASSPRRNYGYTF. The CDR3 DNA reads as TGTGCCAGCAGCCCGCGCCGGAACTATGGCTACACCTTC.

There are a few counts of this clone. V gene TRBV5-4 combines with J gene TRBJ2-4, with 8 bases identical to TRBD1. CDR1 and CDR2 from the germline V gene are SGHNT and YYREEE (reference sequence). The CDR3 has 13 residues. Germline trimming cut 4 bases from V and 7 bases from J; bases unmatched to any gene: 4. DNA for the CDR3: TGTGCCAGCAGCCCGGACAGGGCCAACATTCAGTACTTC. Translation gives CASSPDRANIQYF.

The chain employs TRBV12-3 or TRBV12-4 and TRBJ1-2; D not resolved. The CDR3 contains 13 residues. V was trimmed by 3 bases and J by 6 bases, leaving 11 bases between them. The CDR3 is CASSFGITNGYTF. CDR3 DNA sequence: TGTGCCAGCAGTTTTGGGATAACTAATGGCTACACCTTC.